The present T cell receptor beta chain was sequenced within a study of T cell responses to AZD1222 COVID-19 vaccine. Some clones are missing from TCRdb's copy, which holds only in-frame ones; the method was immunoSEQ multiplex PCR. The table includes approximately 50,000 clones, more than 70% detected once. Germline V gene data show CDR1 as SNHLY and CDR2 as FYNNEI. The CDR3 consists of 16 residues. The ends were cut back, 7 bases at V and 2 bases at J, with 15 bases in the middle. The clonotype originates from an adult in good health. This chain links TRBV2 with TRBJ2-6; possible D gene TRBD2, 6 bases. The input for sequencing was peripheral blood, taken on day 0 of MenACWY control vaccination. The CDR3 protein is CASNLGGIPGANVLTF. The DNA of the CDR3 is TGTGCCAGCAATCTTGGGGGGATCCCTGGGGCCAACGTCCTGACTTTC. The full variable domain, rest sourced from reference TRBV2 and TRBJ2-6, is EPEVTQTPSHQVTQMGQEVILRCVPISNHLYFYWYRQILGQKVEFLVSFYNNEISEKSEIFDDQFSVERPDGSNFTLKIRSTKLEDSAMYFCASNLGGIPGANVLTFGAGSRLTVL.